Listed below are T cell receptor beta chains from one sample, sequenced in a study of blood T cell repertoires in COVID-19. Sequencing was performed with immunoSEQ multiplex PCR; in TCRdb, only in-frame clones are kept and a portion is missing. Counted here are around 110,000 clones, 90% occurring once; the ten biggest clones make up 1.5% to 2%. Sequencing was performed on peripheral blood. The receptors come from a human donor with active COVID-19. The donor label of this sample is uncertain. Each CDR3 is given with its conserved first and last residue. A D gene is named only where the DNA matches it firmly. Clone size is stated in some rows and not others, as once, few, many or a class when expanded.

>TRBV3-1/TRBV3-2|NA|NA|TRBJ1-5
TGTGCCAGCAGCCAAGTTTCTAGCATCCCACCCCAGCATTTT
CASSQVSSIPPQHF
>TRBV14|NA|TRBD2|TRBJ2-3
TGTGCCAGCAGCCAAGTTAGCGGGGGCCGCACAGATACGCAGTATTTT
CASSQVSGGRTDTQYF
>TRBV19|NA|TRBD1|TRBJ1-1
TGTGCCAGTAGGTCCGGGACAGCCAACACTGAAGCTTTCTTT
CASRSGTANTEAFF
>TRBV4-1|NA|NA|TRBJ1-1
TGCGCCAGCAGCCAAGATGCGAGCACTGAAGCTTTCTTT
CASSQDASTEAFF
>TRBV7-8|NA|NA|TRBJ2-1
TGTGCCAGCAGACAGTATAACAGTGCAGGCGGGAACAATGAGCAGTTCTTC
CASRQYNSAGGNNEQFF
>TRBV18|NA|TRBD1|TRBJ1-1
TGTGCCAGCTCACCCGGACAGGTGGGGGCTTTCTTT
CASSPGQVGAFF
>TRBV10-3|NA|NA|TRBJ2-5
TGTGCCATCAGTCGACTGGAGGGGGAGACCCAGTACTTC
CAISRLEGETQYF
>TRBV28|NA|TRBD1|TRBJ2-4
TGTGCCAGCAGTTTATCCAGGGGGCGGGCGGACATTCAGTACTTC
CASSLSRGRADIQYF
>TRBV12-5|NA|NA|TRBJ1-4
TGTGCTAGTGGTTCGCCGGGACTAGAAAAACTGTTTTTT
CASGSPGLEKLFF
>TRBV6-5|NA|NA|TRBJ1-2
TGTGCCAGCAGTTACTCGACCGGGGTCGATGGCTACACCTTC
CASSYSTGVDGYTF
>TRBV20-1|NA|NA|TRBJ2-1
TGCAGTCTCAGCTCCTACAATGAGCAGTTCTTC
CSLSSYNEQFF
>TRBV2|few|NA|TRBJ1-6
TGTGCCAGCGGCAGCTCCTATAATTCACCCCTCCACTTT
CASGSSYNSPLHF
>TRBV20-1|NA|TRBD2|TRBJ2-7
TGCAGTGCTAGTTCTCCTGCGGGGGGGCCCTACGAGCAGTACTTC
CSASSPAGGPYEQYF
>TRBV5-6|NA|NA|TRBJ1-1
TGTGCCAGCAGCTTGTGGCAGATCATGAACACTGAAGCTTTCTTT
CASSLWQIMNTEAFF
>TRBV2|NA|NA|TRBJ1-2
TGTGCCAGCAGTGAAAGCAGGGATCGTAGTGGCTACACCTTC
CASSESRDRSGYTF
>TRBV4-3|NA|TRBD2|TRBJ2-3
TGCGCCAGCAGCCCGACTAGCGGCACAGATACGCAGTATTTT
CASSPTSGTDTQYF
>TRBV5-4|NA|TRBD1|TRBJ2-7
TGTGCCAGCAGCTCGGACCCGGGACAGGGGGCCTACGAGCAGTACTTC
CASSSDPGQGAYEQYF
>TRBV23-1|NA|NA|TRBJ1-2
TGCGCCAGCAGTCAAGCTGCGGAGGGCCCTCCATTCTATGGCTACACCTTC
CASSQAAEGPPFYGYTF
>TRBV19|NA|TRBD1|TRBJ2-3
TGTGCCAGTAGATCAACAGGGGTCAGCACAGATACGCAGTATTTT
CASRSTGVSTDTQYF
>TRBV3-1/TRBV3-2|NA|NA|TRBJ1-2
TGTGCCAGCAGCCAAGGTGGGCAGAGACAGATTAACTATGGCTACACCTTC
CASSQGGQRQINYGYTF
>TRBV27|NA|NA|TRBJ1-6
TGTGCCAGCAGTTTAAGGGGCGCGACACCCCTCCACTTT
CASSLRGATPLHF
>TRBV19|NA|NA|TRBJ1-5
TGTGCCAGTAACTTCGGGGTTTCCCATCAGCCCCAGCATTTT
CASNFGVSHQPQHF
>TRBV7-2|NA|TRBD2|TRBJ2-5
TGTGCCAGCAGCTTAACGAGACTAGCGCAGGGGGAGACCCAGTACTTC
CASSLTRLAQGETQYF
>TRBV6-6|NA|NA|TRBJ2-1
TGTGCCAGCAGTTACTCGGCAGGGGGGATTGAGCAGTTCTTC
CASSYSAGGIEQFF
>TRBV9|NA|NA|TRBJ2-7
TGTGCCAGCAGCGTAAGGGCGGGAATCTCCTACGAGCAGTACTTC
CASSVRAGISYEQYF
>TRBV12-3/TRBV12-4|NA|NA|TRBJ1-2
TGTGCCAGCTCCTTATTAACAGAGGGCTACACCTTC
CASSLLTEGYTF
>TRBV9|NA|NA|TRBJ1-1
TGTGCCAGCAGCGTTGGGGCAGGTCCGTCGAACACTGAAGCTTTCTTT
CASSVGAGPSNTEAFF
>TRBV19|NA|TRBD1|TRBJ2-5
TGTGCCAGTAGATCGAGGACAGGGGGCGACCAGACCCAGTACTTC
CASRSRTGGDQTQYF
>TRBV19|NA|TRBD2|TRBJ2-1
TGTGCCAGTAGTATACGAGGACTAGCGGGGCCCCTGAGCTCCTACAATGAGCAGTTCTTC
CASSIRGLAGPLSSYNEQFF
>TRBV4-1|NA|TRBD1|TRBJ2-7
TGCGCCAGCAGCCAAGAAGTCGACAGGGGGAGGTACGAGCAGTACTTC
CASSQEVDRGRYEQYF
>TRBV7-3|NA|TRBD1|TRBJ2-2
TGTGCCAGCAGCTTAATGGGACAGGGGAACACCGGGGAGCTGTTTTTT
CASSLMGQGNTGELFF
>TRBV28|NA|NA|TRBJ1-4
TGTGCCAGCAGTCGGACTTGGATAGCAACTAATGAAAAACTGTTTTTT
CASSRTWIATNEKLFF
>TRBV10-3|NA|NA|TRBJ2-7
TGTGCCATCAGTGAGTCAAACAGGGCCTACGAGCAGTACTTC
CAISESNRAYEQYF
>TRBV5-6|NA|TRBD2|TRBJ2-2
TGTGCCAGCAGCGTAACTAGCGGGGGGTCGAACACCGGGGAGCTGTTTTTT
CASSVTSGGSNTGELFF
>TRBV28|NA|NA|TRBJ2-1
TGTGCCAGCAGTTTCCAGGGTTATTTGGGGTTCTTC
CASSFQGYLGFF
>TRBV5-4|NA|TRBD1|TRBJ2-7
TGTGCCAGCAGCCCCGATCTAGGGCGTCAGGGGGAAGGGGAGCAGTACTTC
CASSPDLGRQGEGEQYF
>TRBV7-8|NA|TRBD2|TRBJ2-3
TGTGCCAGCAGCTTAGCGGTCGCTAGCGGGGGCACAGATACGCAGTATTTT
CASSLAVASGGTDTQYF
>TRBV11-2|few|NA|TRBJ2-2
TGTGCCAGCAGCCGCGAACGGGGGTTTGACACCGGGGAGCTGTTTTTT
CASSRERGFDTGELFF
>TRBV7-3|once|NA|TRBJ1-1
TGTGCCAGCAGCTTAGGCCCGCAGGGGTCGAACACTGAAGCTTTCTTT
CASSLGPQGSNTEAFF
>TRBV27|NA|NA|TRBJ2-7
TGTGCCAGCAGTTCCCCGGGACTGCTCTACGAGCAGTACTTC
CASSSPGLLYEQYF
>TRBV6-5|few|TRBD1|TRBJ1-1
TGTGCCAGCAGTCCGGACAGGATGAACACTGAAGCTTTCTTT
CASSPDRMNTEAFF
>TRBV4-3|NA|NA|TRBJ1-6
TGCGCCAGCAGCCTGCAGGCTCGTAATTCACCCCTCCACTTT
CASSLQARNSPLHF
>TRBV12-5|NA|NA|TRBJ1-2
TGTGCTAGTGGTTTGGATGTCGGTATCCTCGACTATGGCTACACCTTC
CASGLDVGILDYGYTF
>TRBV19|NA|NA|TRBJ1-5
TGTGCCAGTAGGAGAATACTACAGGGAAGCAATCAGCCCCAGCATTTT
CASRRILQGSNQPQHF
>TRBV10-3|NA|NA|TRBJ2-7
TGTGCCATCAGTGAGCCAGGCAGGACTTACGAGCAGTACTTC
CAISEPGRTYEQYF